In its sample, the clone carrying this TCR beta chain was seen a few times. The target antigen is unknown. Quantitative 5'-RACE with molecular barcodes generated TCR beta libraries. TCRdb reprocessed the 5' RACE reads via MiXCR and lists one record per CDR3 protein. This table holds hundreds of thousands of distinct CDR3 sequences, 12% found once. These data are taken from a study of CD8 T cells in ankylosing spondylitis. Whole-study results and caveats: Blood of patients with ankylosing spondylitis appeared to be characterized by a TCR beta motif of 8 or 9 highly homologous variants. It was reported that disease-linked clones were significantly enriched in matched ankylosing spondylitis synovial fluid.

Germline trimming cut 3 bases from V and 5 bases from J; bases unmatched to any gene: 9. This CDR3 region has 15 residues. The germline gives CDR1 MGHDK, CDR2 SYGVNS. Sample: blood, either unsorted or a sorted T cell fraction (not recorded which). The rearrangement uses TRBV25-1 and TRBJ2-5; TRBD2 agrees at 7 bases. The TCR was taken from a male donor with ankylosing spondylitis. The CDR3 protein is CASSDSGGSGETQYF. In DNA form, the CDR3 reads TGTGCCAGCAGTGACTCGGGCGGGAGCGGTGAGACCCAGTACTTC.